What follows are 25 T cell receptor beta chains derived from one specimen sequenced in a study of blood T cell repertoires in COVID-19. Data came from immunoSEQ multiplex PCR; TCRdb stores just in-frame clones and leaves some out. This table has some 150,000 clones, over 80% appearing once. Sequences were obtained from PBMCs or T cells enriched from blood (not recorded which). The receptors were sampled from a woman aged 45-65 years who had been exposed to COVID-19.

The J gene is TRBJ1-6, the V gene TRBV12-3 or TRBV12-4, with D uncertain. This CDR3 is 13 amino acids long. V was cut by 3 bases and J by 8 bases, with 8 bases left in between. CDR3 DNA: TGTGCCAGCAGTTTGGGGAGTGATTCACCCCTCCACTTT. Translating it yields CASSLGSDSPLHF.

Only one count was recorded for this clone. CDR3 amino acids: CASSLSGGRPNEQFF. The CDR3 nucleotides read TGTGCCAGCAGCCTTAGCGGGGGCCGGCCCAATGAGCAGTTCTTC. The chain has TRBV5-6 and TRBJ2-1; 9 bases fit TRBD2. CDR1 and CDR2 from the germline V gene are SGHDT and YYEEEE. V shed 4 bases, J shed 6 bases, and the junction held 8 bases outside the gene matches. CDR3 length: 15 residues.

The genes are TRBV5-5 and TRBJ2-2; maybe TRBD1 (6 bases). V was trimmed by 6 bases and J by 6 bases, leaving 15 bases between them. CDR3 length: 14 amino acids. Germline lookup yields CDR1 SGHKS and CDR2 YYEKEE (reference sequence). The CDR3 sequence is CASTLVRGPGELFF. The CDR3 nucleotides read TGTGCCAGCACCCTTGTCAGGGGTCCCGGGGAGCTGTTTTTT.

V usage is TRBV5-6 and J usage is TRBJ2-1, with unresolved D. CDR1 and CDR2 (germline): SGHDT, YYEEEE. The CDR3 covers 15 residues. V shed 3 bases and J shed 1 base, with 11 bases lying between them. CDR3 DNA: TGTGCCAGCAGCTCGACTCTTCAATCCTACAATGAGCAGTTCTTC. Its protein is CASSSTLQSYNEQFF.

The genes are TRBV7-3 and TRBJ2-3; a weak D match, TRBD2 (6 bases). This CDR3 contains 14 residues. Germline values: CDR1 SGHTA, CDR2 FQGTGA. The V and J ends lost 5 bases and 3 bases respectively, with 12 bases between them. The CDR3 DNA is TGTGCCAGCAGCCCTTCCCGGGGGACAGATACGCAGTATTTT. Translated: CASSPSRGTDTQYF.

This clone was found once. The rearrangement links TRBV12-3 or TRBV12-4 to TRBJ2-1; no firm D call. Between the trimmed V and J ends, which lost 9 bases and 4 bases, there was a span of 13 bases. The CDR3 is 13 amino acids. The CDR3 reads CASFGDSYNEQFF. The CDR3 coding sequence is TGTGCCAGTTTTGGCGACTCATACAATGAGCAGTTCTTC.

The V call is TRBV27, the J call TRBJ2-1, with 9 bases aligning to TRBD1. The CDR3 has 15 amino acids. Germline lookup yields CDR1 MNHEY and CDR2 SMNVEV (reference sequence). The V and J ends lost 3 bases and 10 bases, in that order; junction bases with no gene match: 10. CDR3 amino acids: CASSFSRQGVREQFF. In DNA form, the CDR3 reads TGTGCCAGCAGTTTCAGCCGACAGGGGGTGCGGGAGCAGTTCTTC.

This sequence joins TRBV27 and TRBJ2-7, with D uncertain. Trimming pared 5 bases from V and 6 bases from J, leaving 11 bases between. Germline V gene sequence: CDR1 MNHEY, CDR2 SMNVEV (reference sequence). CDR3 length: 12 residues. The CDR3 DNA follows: TGTGCCAGCAGTGCCCCCTACGGCGAGCAGTACTTC. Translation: CASSAPYGEQYF.

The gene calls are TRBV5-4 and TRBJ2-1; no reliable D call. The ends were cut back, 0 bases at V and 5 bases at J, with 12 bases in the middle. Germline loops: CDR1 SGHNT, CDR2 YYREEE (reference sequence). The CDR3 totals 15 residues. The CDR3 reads CASSLVGGTNNEQFF. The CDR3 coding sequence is TGTGCCAGCAGCTTGGTAGGCGGTACGAACAATGAGCAGTTCTTC.

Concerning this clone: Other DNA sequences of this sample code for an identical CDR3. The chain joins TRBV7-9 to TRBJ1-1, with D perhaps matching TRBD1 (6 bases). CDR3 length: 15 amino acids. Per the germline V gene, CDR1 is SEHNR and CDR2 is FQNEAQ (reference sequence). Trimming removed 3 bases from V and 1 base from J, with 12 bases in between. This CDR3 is CASSLAGVGNTEAFF. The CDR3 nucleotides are TGTGCCAGCAGCTTGGCAGGGGTCGGGAACACTGAAGCTTTCTTT.

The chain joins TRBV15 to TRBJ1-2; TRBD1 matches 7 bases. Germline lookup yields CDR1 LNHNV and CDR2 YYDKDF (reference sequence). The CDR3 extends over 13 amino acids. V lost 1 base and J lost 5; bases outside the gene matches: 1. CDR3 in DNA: TGTGCCACCAGCAGAGGACAGGGATATGGCTACACCTTC. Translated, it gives CATSRGQGYGYTF.

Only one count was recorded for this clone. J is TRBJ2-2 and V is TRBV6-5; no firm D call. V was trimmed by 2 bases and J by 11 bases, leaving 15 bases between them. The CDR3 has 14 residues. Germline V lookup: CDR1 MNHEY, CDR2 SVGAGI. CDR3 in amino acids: CASSYDSPAFELFF. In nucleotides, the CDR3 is TGTGCCAGCAGTTACGACTCCCCGGCGTTTGAGCTGTTTTTT.

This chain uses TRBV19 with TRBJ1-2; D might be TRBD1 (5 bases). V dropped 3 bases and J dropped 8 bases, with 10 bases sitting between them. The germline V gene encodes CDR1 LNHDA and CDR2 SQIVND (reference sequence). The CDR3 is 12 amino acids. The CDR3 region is CASSIQGGGYTF. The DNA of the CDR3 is TGTGCCAGTAGTATCCAGGGCGGAGGCTACACCTTC.

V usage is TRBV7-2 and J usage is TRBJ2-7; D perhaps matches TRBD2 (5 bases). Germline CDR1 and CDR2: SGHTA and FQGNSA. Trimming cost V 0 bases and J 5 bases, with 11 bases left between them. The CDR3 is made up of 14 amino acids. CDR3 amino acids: CASSLASFGNEQYF. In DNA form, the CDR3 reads TGTGCCAGCAGCTTAGCCAGCTTCGGGAACGAGCAGTACTTC.

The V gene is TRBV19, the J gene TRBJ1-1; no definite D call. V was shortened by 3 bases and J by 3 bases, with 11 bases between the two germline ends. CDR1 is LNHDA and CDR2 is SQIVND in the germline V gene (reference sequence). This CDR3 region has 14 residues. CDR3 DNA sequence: TGTGCCAGTAGTATGGGGAGACTATACACTGAAGCTTTCTTT. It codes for CASSMGRLYTEAFF.

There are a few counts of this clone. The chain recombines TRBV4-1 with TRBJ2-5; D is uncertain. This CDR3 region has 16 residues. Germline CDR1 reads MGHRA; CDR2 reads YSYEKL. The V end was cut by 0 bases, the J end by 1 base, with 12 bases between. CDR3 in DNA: TGCGCCAGCAGCCAAGACGACTTCGCTAGCCAAGAGACCCAGTACTTC. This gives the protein CASSQDDFASQETQYF.

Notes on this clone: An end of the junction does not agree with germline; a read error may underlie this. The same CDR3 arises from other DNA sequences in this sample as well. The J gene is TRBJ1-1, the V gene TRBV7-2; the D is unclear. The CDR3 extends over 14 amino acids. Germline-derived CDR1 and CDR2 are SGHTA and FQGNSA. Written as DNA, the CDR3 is TGTGCCAGCAGCTTACATAACTATAACACTGAAGCTTTTTTT. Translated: CASSLHNYNTEAFF.

The CDR3 spells CASSLSPGSAQAHNSPLHF. CDR3 DNA: TGTGCCAGCAGTTTATCACCAGGGTCGGCCCAGGCCCATAATTCACCCCTCCACTTT. The chain recombines TRBV27 with TRBJ1-6; maybe TRBD1 (5 bases). This CDR3 has 19 residues. The V gene lost 0 bases and the J gene lost 5 bases, with 20 bases spanning the gap. Germline V gene lookup returns CDR1 MNHEY and CDR2 SMNVEV (reference sequence).

The CDR3 DNA is TGTGCCAGCAGTGCCACAGGGGGATCTGGAAACACCATATATTTT. Residues: CASSATGGSGNTIYF. This chain uses TRBV6-4 with TRBJ1-3; TRBD1 aligns across 8 bases. The CDR3 runs 15 residues. The V gene end was trimmed by 4 bases and the J gene end by 1 base; junction bases not matched to a gene: 3. Per germline, CDR1 MRHNA and CDR2 SNTAGT.

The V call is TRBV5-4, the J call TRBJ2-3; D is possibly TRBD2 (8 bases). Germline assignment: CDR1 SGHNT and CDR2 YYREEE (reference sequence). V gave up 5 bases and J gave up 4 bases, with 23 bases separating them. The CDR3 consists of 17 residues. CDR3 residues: CASSFPPGTAGADTQYF. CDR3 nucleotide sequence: TGTGCCAGCAGTTTCCCCCCTGGGACAGCGGGGGCAGATACGCAGTATTTT. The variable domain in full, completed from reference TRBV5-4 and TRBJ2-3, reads ETGVTQSPTHLIKTRGQQVTLRCSSQSGHNTVSWYQQALGQGPQFIFQYYREEENGRGNFPPRFSGLQFPNYSSELNVNALELDDSALYLCASSFPPGTAGADTQYFGPGTRLTVL.

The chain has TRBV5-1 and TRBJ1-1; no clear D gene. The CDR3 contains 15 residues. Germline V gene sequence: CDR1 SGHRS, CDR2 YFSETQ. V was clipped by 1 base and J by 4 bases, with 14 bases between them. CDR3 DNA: TGCGCCAGCAGCTTGCGGGGTGAAGTTAGCACTGAAGCTTTCTTT. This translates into CASSLRGEVSTEAFF.

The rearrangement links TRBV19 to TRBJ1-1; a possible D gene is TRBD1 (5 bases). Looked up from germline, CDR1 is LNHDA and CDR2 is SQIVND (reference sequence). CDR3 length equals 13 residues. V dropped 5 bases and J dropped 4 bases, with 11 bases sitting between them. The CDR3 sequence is CASSESGGTEAFF. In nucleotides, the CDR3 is TGTGCCAGTAGTGAGAGCGGGGGCACTGAAGCTTTCTTT.

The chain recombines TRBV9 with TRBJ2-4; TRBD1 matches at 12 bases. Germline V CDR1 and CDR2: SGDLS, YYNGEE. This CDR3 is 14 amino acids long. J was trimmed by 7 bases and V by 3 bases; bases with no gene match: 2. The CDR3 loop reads CASSGGQGANIQYF. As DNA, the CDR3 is TGTGCCAGCAGCGGGGGACAGGGGGCTAACATTCAGTACTTC.

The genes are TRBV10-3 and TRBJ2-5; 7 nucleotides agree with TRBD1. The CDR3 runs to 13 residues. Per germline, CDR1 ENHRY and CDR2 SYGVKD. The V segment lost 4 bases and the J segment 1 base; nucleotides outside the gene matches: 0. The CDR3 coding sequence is TGTGCCATCAGTGCAGGGGGCCAAGAGACCCAGTACTTC. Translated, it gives CAISAGGQETQYF.

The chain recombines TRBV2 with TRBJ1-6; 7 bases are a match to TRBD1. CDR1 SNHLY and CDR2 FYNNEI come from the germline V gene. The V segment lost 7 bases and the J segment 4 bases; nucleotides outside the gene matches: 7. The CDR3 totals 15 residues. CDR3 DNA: TGTGCCAGCAACCCGACAGGGACATATAATTCACCCCTCCACTTT. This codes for CASNPTGTYNSPLHF.